The clone carrying this T cell receptor beta chain has at least ten counts. The antigen is not known. Breast cancer patients provided tissue from their axillary draining lymph nodes. V dropped 1 base and J dropped 2 bases, with 9 bases sitting between them. The CDR3 runs 15 residues. The V gene's germline CDR1 is SGHTA and CDR2 FQGNSA. The data stem from a study of breast tumors, draining lymph nodes, adjacent tissues. One entry per CDR3 protein, called by TCRdb with MiXCR from the multiplex PCR reads. The data hold 75,000 to 100,000 distinct CDR3 sequences, with roughly 20% observed a single time. Study-wide findings and caveats: Tumor T cell lymph node origin was a supported hypothesis, not proven. Tumors had less TCR diversity than lymph nodes, more than nontumor tissue. Luminal-like breast cancer showed significantly higher tumor–nontumor repertoire similarity than basal-like. Findings are consistent with lymph node origin and intratumoral expansion of most tumor T cells.

Sequencing was carried out using axillary lymph node tissue. This TCR came from a female donor with breast cancer. Some clones in this sample may be carry-over from other donors' samples. The chain links TRBV7-2 to TRBJ1-3; D uncertain. The CDR3 loop reads CASSLVRLPGNTIYF. For the CDR3, the DNA is TGTGCCAGCAGCTTAGTTCGACTCCCTGGAAACACCATATATTTT.